This TCR beta chain was profiled in a study of cytomegalovirus exposure and HLA in healthy donors. Background on the study: Across more than 350 genotyped donors, just over 80% landed in the Caucasian-associated ancestry cluster.

Regarding the study as a whole: Under in vitro conditions, three CMV-associated chains were confirmed as specific for CMV antigens. The study flagged about 150 TCR beta chains as cytomegalovirus-associated. When analyzed later, a missense DCLRE1C variant was found to be linked to TCR beta V- and J-gene trimming.

To note about this clone: The antigen is not known.

V shed 6 bases and J 2 bases; nucleotides not matched to a gene: 4. Looked up from germline, CDR1 is SNHLY and CDR2 is FYNNEI. The CDR3 covers 15 residues. Both 60 Vbeta primers and 13 Jbeta primers went into the PCR. The method was immunoSEQ multiplex PCR; TCRdb's version includes in-frame clones alone and lacks a portion of them. Of 240,000 or so clones in the sample, more than 75% were seen once. The sequenced material came from PBMCs. The chain combines TRBV2 with TRBJ2-3, with TRBD2 matching 11 bases. The source of this sequence is a woman in her thirties or forties in good health and CMV-seropositive. The CDR3 region is CASRRGLADTDTQYF. The CDR3, as DNA: TGTGCCAGCAGGCGGGGACTAGCGGACACAGATACGCAGTATTTT.